The rows below give T cell receptor beta chains drawn from one sample of a study of PD-1 blockade in classical Hodgkin lymphoma. The data were produced by immunoSEQ multiplex PCR, yet TCRdb's version contains in-frame clones alone and is incomplete. This sample has under 20,000 clones, with approximately 70% found just once. The sequences come from CD4+ T cells from blood, collected before the fourth cycle of nivolumab. Every receptor here comes from a human donor with classical Hodgkin lymphoma. The CDR3 runs from the conserved cysteine through the conserved F or W. The order of the fields is clone size, D gene, J gene, V gene, CDR3 protein, CDR3 DNA. The D gene is left open where the match is weak. The size entry is marked missing in some rows and otherwise reads once, few, many or a size class.

>-|-|TRBJ2-2|TRBV10-3
CAISPANTGELFF
TGTGCCATCAGTCCAGCGAACACCGGGGAGCTGTTTTTT
>-|TRBD1|TRBJ1-5|TRBV30
CAGSMWDSQDKGSNQPQHF
TGTGCCGGGTCTATGTGGGACAGCCAGGACAAGGGGAGCAATCAGCCCCAGCATTTT
>-|TRBD1|TRBJ1-2|TRBV5-4
CASSEGGGYGYTF
TGTGCCAGCAGCGAAGGGGGCGGGTATGGCTACACCTTC
>-|-|TRBJ2-2|TRBV7-3
CASSLAEGTGELFF
TGTGCCAGCAGCTTAGCGGAGGGCACCGGGGAGCTGTTTTTT
>-|TRBD1|TRBJ1-4|TRBV15
CATSTRQGTWSEKLFF
TGTGCCACCAGCACCAGACAGGGGACTTGGAGTGAAAAACTGTTTTTT
>-|-|TRBJ2-2|TRBV11-1
CASSLVRAAGELFF
TGTGCCAGCAGCTTAGTCCGGGCGGCCGGGGAGCTGTTTTTT
>-|TRBD1|TRBJ1-1|TRBV5-8
CASSLAWTGTEAFF
TGTGCCAGCAGCTTGGCGTGGACAGGCACTGAAGCTTTCTTT
>once|-|TRBJ1-1|TRBV5-6
CASSLGGAWTEAFF
TGTGCCAGCAGCTTGGGAGGGGCTTGGACTGAAGCTTTCTTT
>-|-|TRBJ2-5|TRBV7-2
CASSLDPSFETQYF
TGTGCCAGCAGCTTAGATCCCAGCTTCGAGACCCAGTACTTC
>few|-|TRBJ2-7|TRBV9
CASSPNRVSYEQYF
TGTGCCAGCAGCCCGAACAGGGTCTCCTACGAGCAGTACTTC
>few|-|TRBJ2-1|TRBV5-1
CASREWASSYNEQFF
TGCGCCAGTCGAGAGTGGGCGAGCTCCTACAATGAGCAGTTCTTC
>-|-|TRBJ1-1|TRBV28
CASSFYTEAFF
TGTGCCAGCAGTTTTTACACTGAAGCTTTCTTT
>-|TRBD1|TRBJ1-3|TRBV28
CAIGTAGFSGNTIYF
TGTGCCATCGGGACAGCTGGCTTCTCTGGAAACACCATATATTTT
>few|-|TRBJ1-4|TRBV30
CAWSVRGAGNEKLFF
TGTGCCTGGAGTGTACGGGGGGCAGGGAATGAAAAACTGTTTTTT
>-|-|TRBJ1-4|TRBV28
CASSLGGKLFF
TGTGCCAGCAGTTTAGGAGGGAAACTGTTTTTT
>-|TRBD2|TRBJ2-7|TRBV18
CASSPPGTRAREQYF
TGTGCCAGCTCACCCCCAGGGACTAGAGCCCGCGAGCAGTACTTC
>-|-|TRBJ2-1|TRBV5-1
CASSLPGANLNEQFF
TGCGCCAGCAGCTTGCCCGGGGCCAATCTCAATGAGCAGTTCTTC
>-|TRBD2|TRBJ2-3|TRBV7-2
CASSAGLAGGTDTQYF
TGTGCCAGCAGCGCCGGACTAGCGGGGGGGACAGATACGCAGTATTTT
>-|-|TRBJ1-1|TRBV10-3
CAIQGTNTEAFF
TGTGCCATCCAAGGGACAAACACTGAAGCTTTCTTT
>-|TRBD2|TRBJ2-3|TRBV5-1
CASSSGGDTDTQYF
TGCGCCAGCAGCAGCGGGGGGGACACAGATACGCAGTATTTT
>-|-|TRBJ1-4|TRBV18
CASSLSLGHEKLFF
TGTGCCAGCTCACTCTCCCTCGGACACGAAAAACTGTTTTTT
>few|-|TRBJ1-5|TRBV21-1
CASSPQTPSNQPQHF
TGTGCCAGCAGCCCCCAGACGCCGAGCAATCAGCCCCAGCATTTT
>-|-|TRBJ2-6|TRBV5-4
CASSPDSFGANVLTF
TGTGCCAGCAGCCCAGATTCGTTCGGGGCCAACGTCCTGACTTTC
>-|-|TRBJ1-1|TRBV7-9
CASSLGPTSTEAFF
TGTGCCAGCAGCTTAGGGCCTACCAGCACTGAAGCTTTCTTT
>-|-|TRBJ2-3|TRBV27
CASSAQVWGTDTQYF
TGTGCCAGCAGTGCACAGGTGTGGGGCACAGATACGCAGTATTTT